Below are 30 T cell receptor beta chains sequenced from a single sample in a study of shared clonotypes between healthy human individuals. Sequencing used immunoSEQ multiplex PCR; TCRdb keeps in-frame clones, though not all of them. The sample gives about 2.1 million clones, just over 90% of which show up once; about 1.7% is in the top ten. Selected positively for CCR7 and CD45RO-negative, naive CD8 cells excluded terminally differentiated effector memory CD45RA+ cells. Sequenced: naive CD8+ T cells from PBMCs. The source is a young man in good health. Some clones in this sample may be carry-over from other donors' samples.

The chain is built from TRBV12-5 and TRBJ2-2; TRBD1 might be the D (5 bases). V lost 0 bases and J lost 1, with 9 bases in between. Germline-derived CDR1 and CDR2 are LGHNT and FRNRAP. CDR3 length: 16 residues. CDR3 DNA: TGTGCTAGTGGTTTGGTGGCAGGGATGAACACCGGGGAGCTGTTTTTT. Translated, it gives CASGLVAGMNTGELFF.

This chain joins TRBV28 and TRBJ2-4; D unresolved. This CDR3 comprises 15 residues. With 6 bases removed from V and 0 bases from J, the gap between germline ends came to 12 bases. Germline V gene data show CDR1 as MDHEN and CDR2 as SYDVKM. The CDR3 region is CASSPVWGAKNIQYF. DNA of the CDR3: TGTGCCAGCAGCCCGGTGTGGGGAGCCAAAAACATTCAGTACTTC.

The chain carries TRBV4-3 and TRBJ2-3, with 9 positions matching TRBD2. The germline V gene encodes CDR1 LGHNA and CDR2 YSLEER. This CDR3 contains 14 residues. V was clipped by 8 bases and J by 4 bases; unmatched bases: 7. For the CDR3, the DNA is TGCGCCAGCGGTCGGCGGGAGGGCGCAGATACGCAGTATTTT. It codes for CASGRREGADTQYF.

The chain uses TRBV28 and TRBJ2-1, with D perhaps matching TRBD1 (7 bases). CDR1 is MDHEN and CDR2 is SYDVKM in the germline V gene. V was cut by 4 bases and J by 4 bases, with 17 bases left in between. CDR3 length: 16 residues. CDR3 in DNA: TGTGCCAGCAGTTCTCCGGTCAGGGGGGTTTACAATGAGCAGTTCTTC. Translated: CASSSPVRGVYNEQFF.

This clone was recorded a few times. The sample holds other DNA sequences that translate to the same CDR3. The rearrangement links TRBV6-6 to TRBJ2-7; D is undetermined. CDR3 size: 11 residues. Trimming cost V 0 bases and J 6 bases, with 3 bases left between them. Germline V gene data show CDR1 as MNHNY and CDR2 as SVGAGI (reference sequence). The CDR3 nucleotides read TGTGCCAGCAGTTACTCGGGCGAGCAGTACTTC. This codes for CASSYSGEQYF.

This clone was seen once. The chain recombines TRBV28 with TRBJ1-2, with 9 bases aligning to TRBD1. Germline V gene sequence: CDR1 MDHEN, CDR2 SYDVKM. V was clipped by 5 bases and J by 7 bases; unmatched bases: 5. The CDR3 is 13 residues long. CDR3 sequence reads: CASSTGGYAGYTF. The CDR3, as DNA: TGTGCCAGCAGTACAGGGGGCTATGCTGGCTACACCTTC.

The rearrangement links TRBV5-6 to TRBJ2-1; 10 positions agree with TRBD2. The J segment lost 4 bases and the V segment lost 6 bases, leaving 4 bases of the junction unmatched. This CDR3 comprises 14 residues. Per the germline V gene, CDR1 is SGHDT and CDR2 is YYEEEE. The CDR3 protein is CASTLLAGYNEQFF. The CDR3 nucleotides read TGTGCCAGCACCCTACTAGCGGGGTACAATGAGCAGTTCTTC.

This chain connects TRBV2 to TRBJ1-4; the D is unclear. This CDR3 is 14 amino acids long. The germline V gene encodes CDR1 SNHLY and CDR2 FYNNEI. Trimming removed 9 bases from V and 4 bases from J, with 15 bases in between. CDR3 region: CARQSMPDNEKLFF. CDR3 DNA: TGTGCCAGACAATCAATGCCGGATAATGAAAAACTGTTTTTT.

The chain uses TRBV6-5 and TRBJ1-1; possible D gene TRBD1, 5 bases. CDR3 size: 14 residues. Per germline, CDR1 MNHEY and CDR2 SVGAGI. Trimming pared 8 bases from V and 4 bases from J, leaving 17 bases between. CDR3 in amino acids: CASRMGDRGTEAFF. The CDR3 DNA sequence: TGTGCCAGCCGGATGGGGGATAGGGGCACTGAAGCTTTCTTT.

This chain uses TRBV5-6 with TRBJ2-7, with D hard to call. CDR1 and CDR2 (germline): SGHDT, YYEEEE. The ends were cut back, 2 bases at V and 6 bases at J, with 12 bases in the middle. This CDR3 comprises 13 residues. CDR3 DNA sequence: TGTGCCAGCAGCTTAGGTTCCTACCTCGAGCAGTACTTC. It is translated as CASSLGSYLEQYF.

The CDR3 sequence is CASSIDLGTGYTEAFF. The CDR3 nucleotides read TGTGCCAGTAGTATAGATCTAGGGACAGGCTACACTGAAGCTTTCTTT. The V call is TRBV19, the J call TRBJ1-1; 8 bases match TRBD1. CDR1 and CDR2 (germline): LNHDA, SQIVND (reference sequence). The length of the CDR3 is 16 residues. The V segment lost 0 bases and the J segment 3 bases; nucleotides outside the gene matches: 6.

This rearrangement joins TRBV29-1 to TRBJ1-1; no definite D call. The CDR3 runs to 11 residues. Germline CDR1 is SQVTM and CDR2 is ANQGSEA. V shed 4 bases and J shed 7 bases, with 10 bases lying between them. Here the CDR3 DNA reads TGCAGCGTTGGGTCCTTCGGTGAAGCTTTCTTT. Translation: CSVGSFGEAFF.

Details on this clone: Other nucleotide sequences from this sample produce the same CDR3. This CDR3 reads CASSRPGDYEQYF. DNA for the CDR3: TGTGCCAGCAGCCGACCGGGGGACTACGAGCAGTACTTC. The chain recombines TRBV7-9 with TRBJ2-7, with D possibly matching TRBD2 (6 bases). This CDR3 spans 13 amino acids. V lost 5 bases, J lost 3 bases, and 11 bases lay in between. CDR1 is SEHNR, CDR2 FQNEAQ, per germline (reference sequence).

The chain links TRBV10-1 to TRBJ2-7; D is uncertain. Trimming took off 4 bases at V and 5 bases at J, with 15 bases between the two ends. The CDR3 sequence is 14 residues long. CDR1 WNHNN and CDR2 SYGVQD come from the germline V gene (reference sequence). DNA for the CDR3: TGCGCCAGCAGTGTATCGGGTGAAGATAACGAGCAGTACTTC. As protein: CASSVSGEDNEQYF.

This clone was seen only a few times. DNA of the CDR3: TGTGCCAGCAGCGTAGACAGGGGAGGGGTCACTGAAGCTTTCTTT. It is translated as CASSVDRGGVTEAFF. This chain connects TRBV9 to TRBJ1-1; 7 bases line up with TRBD1. V lost 0 bases, J lost 4 bases, and 6 bases stayed unmatched. CDR1 and CDR2 (germline): SGDLS, YYNGEE. The CDR3 consists of 15 residues.

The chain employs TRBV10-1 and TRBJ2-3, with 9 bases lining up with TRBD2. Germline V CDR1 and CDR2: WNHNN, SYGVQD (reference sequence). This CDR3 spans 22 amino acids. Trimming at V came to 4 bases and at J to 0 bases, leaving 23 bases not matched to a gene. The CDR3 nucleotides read TGCGCCAGCAGTGGGCTAGCGGGAACCTTTTTGTTCGTACTTAAGAGCACAGATACGCAGTATTTT. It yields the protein CASSGLAGTFLFVLKSTDTQYF.

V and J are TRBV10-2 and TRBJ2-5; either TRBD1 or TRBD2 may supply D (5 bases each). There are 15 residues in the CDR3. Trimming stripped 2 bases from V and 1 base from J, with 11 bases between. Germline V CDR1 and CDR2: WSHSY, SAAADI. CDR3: CASSEDSGGQETQYF. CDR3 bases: TGCGCCAGCAGTGAGGACAGTGGAGGCCAAGAGACCCAGTACTTC.

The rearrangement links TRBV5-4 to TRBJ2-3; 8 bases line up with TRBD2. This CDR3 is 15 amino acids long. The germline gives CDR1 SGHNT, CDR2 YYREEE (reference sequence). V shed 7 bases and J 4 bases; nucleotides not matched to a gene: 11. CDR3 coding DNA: TGTGCCAGCGGGACCAAGCGGGAGACCTCAGATACGCAGTATTTT. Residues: CASGTKRETSDTQYF.

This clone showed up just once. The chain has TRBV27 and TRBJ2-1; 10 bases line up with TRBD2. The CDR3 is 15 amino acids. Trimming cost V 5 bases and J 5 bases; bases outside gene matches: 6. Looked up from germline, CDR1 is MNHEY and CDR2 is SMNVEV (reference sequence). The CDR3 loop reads CASSKGAGGHNEQFF. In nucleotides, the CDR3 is TGTGCCAGCAGTAAGGGAGCGGGAGGGCACAATGAGCAGTTCTTC.

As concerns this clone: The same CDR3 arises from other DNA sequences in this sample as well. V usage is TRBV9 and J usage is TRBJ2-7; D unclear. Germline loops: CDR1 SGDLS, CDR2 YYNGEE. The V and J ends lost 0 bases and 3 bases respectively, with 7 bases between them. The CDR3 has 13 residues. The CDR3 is CASSVVPGYEQYF. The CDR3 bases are TGTGCCAGCAGCGTAGTTCCCGGCTACGAGCAGTACTTC. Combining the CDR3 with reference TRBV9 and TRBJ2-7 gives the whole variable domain DSGVTQTPKHLITATGQRVTLRCSPRSGDLSVYWYQQSLDQGLQFLIQYYNGEERAKGNILERFSAQQFPDLHSELNLSSLELGDSALYFCASSVVPGYEQYFGPGTRLTVT.

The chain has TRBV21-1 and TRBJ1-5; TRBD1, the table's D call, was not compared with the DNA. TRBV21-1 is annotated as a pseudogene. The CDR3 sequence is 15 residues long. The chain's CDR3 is CASSFGTGGSQPQHF. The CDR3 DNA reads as TGTGCCAGCAGCTTCGGGACAGGGGGCAGTCAGCCCCAGCATTTT.

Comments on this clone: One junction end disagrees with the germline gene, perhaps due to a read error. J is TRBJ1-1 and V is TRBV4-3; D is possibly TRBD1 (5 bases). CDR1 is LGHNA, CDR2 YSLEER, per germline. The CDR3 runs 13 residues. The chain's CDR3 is CASRGPAGAEAFF. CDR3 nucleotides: TGCGCCAGCAGAGGGCCAGCCGGGGCTGAGGCTTTCTTT.

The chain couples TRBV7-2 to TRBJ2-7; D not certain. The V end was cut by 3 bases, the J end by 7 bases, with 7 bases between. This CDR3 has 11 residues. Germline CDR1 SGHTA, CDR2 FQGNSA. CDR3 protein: CASSFQREQYF. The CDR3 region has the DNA TGTGCCAGCAGCTTTCAGAGGGAGCAGTACTTC.

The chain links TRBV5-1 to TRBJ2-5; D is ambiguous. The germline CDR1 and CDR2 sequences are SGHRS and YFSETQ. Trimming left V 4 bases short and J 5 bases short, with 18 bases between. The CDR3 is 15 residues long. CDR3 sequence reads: CASSPARVRVETQYF. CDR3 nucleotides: TGCGCCAGCAGCCCTGCCCGGGTTAGAGTCGAGACCCAGTACTTC.

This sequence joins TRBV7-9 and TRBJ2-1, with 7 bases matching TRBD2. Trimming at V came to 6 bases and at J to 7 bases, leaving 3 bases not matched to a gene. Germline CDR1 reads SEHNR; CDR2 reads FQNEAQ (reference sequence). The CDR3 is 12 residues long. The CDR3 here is CASSYGGNEQFF. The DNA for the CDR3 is TGTGCCAGCAGTTACGGGGGGAATGAGCAGTTCTTC.

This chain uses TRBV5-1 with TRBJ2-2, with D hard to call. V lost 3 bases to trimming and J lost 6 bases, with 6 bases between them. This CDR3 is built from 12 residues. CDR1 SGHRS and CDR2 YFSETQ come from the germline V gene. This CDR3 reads CASSSFSGELFF. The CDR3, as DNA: TGCGCCAGCAGCTCTTTTTCCGGGGAGCTGTTTTTT.

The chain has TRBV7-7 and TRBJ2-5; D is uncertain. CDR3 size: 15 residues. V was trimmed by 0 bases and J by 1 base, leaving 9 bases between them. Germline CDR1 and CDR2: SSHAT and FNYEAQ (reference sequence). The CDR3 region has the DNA TGTGCCAGCAGCTTAGCGCGGACGGTCCAAGAGACCCAGTACTTC. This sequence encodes CASSLARTVQETQYF.

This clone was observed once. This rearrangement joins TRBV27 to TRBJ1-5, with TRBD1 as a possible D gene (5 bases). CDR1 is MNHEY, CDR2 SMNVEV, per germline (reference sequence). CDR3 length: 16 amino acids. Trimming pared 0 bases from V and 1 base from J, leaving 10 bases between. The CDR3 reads CASSLSWGVSNQPQHF. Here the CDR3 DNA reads TGTGCCAGCAGTTTATCGTGGGGGGTCAGCAATCAGCCCCAGCATTTT.

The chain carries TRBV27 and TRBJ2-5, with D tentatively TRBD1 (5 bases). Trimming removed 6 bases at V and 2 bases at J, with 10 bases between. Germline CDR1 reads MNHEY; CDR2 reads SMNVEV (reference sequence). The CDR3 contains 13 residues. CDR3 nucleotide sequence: TGTGCCAGCAGGCTAAGGGGTCAAGAGACCCAGTACTTC. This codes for CASRLRGQETQYF.

The CDR3, as DNA: TGCGCCAGCAGCAAAGTAGGCGAAAACACTGAAGCTTTCTTT. It yields the protein CASSKVGENTEAFF. V gene TRBV4-1 combines with J gene TRBJ1-1; the D is unclear. Trimming took 5 bases from V and 2 from J, leaving 12 bases between them. Germline V CDR1 and CDR2: MGHRA, YSYEKL. The CDR3 has 14 amino acids.